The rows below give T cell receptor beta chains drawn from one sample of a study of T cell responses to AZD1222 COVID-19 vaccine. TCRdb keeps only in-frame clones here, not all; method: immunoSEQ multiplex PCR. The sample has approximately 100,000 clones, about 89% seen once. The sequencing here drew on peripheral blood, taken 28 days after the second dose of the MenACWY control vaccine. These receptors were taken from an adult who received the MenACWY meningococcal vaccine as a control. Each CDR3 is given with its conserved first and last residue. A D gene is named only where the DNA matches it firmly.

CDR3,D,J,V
CASSRQGAGEQYF,TRBD1,TRBJ2-7,TRBV7-2
CASSGLAAEQFF,TRBD2,TRBJ2-1,TRBV6-6
CASSSDRTYEQYF,.,TRBJ2-7,TRBV5-4
CASRTGGGEQYF,TRBD1,TRBJ2-7,TRBV2
CASSLTRRTGGGEKLFF,TRBD1,TRBJ1-4,TRBV7-9
CAISGDPTGTSGGLYNEQFF,TRBD2,TRBJ2-1,TRBV10-3
CASGLGQGALLWGYTF,TRBD1,TRBJ1-2,TRBV12-5
CASTSNMGPQHF,.,TRBJ1-5,TRBV19
CSARVRPGYTF,.,TRBJ1-2,TRBV20-1
CASSLTLPQHF,.,TRBJ1-5,TRBV28
CASRPWVGQGIYEQYF,TRBD1,TRBJ2-7,TRBV7-2
CASSGDTEAFF,.,TRBJ1-1,TRBV12-5
CASSEPRQGLTEAFF,TRBD1,TRBJ1-1,TRBV10-2
CSAWDREGTEAFF,TRBD1,TRBJ1-1,TRBV29-1
CAWSRGIPPLHF,.,TRBJ1-6,TRBV30
CASSLLAGTSYNEQFF,TRBD2,TRBJ2-1,TRBV7-3
CASSPGQFYEQYF,.,TRBJ2-7,TRBV7-2
CASSPQQGVWTDTQYF,TRBD1,TRBJ2-3,TRBV11-1
CASSPIEGTEAFF,.,TRBJ1-1,TRBV18
CASSQEPGRRYTF,.,TRBJ1-2,TRBV4-3
CAASGQASTNYGYTF,TRBD1,TRBJ1-2,TRBV30
CASSLVPRSNQPQHF,.,TRBJ1-5,TRBV7-2
CASRPWVSRPSNYGYTF,.,TRBJ1-2,TRBV27
CASSLTLIDREVNQPQHF,TRBD1,TRBJ1-5,TRBV7-3
CATSRAGTANTEAFF,TRBD1,TRBJ1-1,TRBV15
CASSFYNSPLHF,.,TRBJ1-6,TRBV27
CASSLEPQGATQYF,TRBD1,TRBJ2-5,TRBV11-2
CAISESPAGSNQPQHF,.,TRBJ1-5,TRBV10-3
CASSPGDSVYGYTF,.,TRBJ1-2,TRBV5-1
CASGRKRQGGQPQHF,TRBD1,TRBJ1-5,TRBV23-1
CSAASNKLFF,.,TRBJ1-4,TRBV20-1
CASSRRTGGVSYEQYF,TRBD1,TRBJ2-7,TRBV4-1